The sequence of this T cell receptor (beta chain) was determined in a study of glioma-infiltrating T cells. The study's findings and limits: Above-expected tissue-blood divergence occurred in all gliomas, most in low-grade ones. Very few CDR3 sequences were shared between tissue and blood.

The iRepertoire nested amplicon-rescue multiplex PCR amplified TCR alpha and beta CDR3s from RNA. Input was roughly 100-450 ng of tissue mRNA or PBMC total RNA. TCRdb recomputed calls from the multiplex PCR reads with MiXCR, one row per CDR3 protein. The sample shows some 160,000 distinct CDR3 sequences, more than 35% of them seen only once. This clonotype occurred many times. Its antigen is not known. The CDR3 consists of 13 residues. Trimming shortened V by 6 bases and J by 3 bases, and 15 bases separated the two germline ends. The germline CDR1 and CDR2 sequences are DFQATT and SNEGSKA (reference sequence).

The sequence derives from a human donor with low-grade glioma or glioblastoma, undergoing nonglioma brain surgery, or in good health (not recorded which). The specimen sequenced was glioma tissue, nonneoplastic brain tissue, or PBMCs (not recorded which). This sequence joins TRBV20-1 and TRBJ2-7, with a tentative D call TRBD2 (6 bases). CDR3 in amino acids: CSAGDSEVYEQYF. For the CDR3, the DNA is TGCAGTGCAGGGGACTCGGAGGTCTACGAGCAGTACTTC.